Below, 7 T cell receptor beta chains from the same sample are listed, as sequenced in a study of cytomegalovirus exposure and HLA in healthy donors. PCR used 60 Vbeta primers and 13 Jbeta primers. Profiled with immunoSEQ multiplex PCR; TCRdb holds only in-frame clones, not every one. The top ten clones hold approximately 8.4% of a sample with more than 85,000 clones, 73% of them seen once. The sequenced sample consisted of PBMCs. Receptors originate from a man aged 40-49 years in good health and CMV-seronegative.

The CDR3 loop reads CASSSDIQETQYF. The CDR3 nucleotides read TGCGCCAGCAGCTCGGACATACAAGAGACCCAGTACTTC. This sequence joins TRBV5-1 and TRBJ2-5; D perhaps matches TRBD1 (5 bases). Germline V gives CDR1 SGHRS, CDR2 YFSETQ. V dropped 3 bases and J dropped 2 bases, with 8 bases sitting between them. This CDR3 contains 13 residues.

CDR3 DNA sequence: TGTGCCAGCAGCTCGGACAGTTCTCAGCCCCAGCATTTT. Translation: CASSSDSSQPQHF. This rearrangement joins TRBV5-4 to TRBJ1-5; the D gene is possibly TRBD1 (6 bases). The germline V and J ends were trimmed by 3 bases and 6 bases, with 10 bases remaining between them. CDR3 length: 13 residues. Germline V lookup: CDR1 SGHNT, CDR2 YYREEE (reference sequence).

The V call is TRBV11-2, the J call TRBJ2-5, with TRBD2 matching over 9 bases. The CDR3 is made up of 15 amino acids. Germline V gene sequence: CDR1 SGHAT, CDR2 FQNNGV. V trimming: 6 bases; J trimming: 2 bases; junction bases outside the gene matches: 7. CDR3 nucleotides: TGTGCCAGCAGTAACCGACTAGCGGCTCAAGAGACCCAGTACTTC. This encodes CASSNRLAAQETQYF.

The chain links TRBV5-1 to TRBJ2-6; D gene unclear. Germline V CDR1 and CDR2: SGHRS, YFSETQ. There are 15 residues in the CDR3. Trimming shortened V by 0 bases and J by 2 bases, and 6 bases separated the two germline ends. CDR3 protein: CASSLVATGANVLTF. In DNA, the CDR3 is TGCGCCAGCAGCTTGGTGGCAACTGGGGCCAACGTCCTGACTTTC.

Comment on this clone: At one boundary the junction diverges from the germline segment, which might be a read error. The chain couples TRBV7-7 to TRBJ1-4, with 7 bases matching TRBD1. Germline CDR1 SSHAT, CDR2 FNYEAQ (reference sequence). The CDR3 consists of 16 residues. Written as DNA, the CDR3 is TGTGCTAGCAGCTCCGGGACAGCTACAACTAATGAAAAACTGTTTTTT. Translated, it gives CASSSGTATTNEKLFF.

This chain uses TRBV9 with TRBJ2-5; 7 nucleotides align to TRBD2. CDR3 length: 16 amino acids. V lost 0 bases, J lost 1 base, and 6 bases stayed unmatched. Germline loops: CDR1 SGDLS, CDR2 YYNGEE. This CDR3 reads CASSVGLADTQETQYF. CDR3 bases: TGTGCCAGCAGCGTAGGCCTAGCGGATACCCAAGAGACCCAGTACTTC.

The chain carries TRBV30 and TRBJ2-1; TRBD2 is a possible D gene (6 bases). The length of the CDR3 is 14 residues. Trimming pared 5 bases from V and 6 bases from J, leaving 17 bases between. Germline V CDR1 and CDR2: GTSNPN, SVGIG (reference sequence). CDR3: CAWYRGTPSNEQFF. CDR3 DNA: TGTGCCTGGTACCGCGGGACTCCGTCCAATGAGCAGTTCTTC.